These T cell receptor beta chains were read from a single sample in a study of Ad26.COV2.S vaccination and SARS-CoV-2 variants. Sequencing used immunoSEQ multiplex PCR; TCRdb keeps in-frame clones, though not all of them. The repertoire has a few hundred thousand clones, roughly 90% of them found once; the top ten carry less than 4.5%. The sample in question was peripheral blood, obtained in a trial of Ad26.COV2.S vaccine versus placebo. These receptors all come from a person aged 18-60 years who received the Ad26.COV2.S COVID-19 vaccine or a placebo. The CDR3 runs from the conserved cysteine through the conserved F or W. Fields, in order: CDR3 protein, CDR3 DNA, J gene, D gene, clone size, V gene. A D gene is named only where the DNA matches it firmly. For some rows the clone size is stated as once, few or many, or as a class when expanded; others skip it.

CDR3: CASSEIGISNQPQHF; DNA: TGTGCCAGCAGTGAAATAGGTATAAGCAATCAGCCCCAGCATTTT; J: TRBJ1-5; D: NA; size: NA; V: TRBV6-1
CDR3: CASSLVVPGWGVGTEAFF; DNA: TGTGCCAGCAGCTTAGTAGTACCAGGTTGGGGGGTAGGTACTGAAGCTTTCTTT; J: TRBJ1-1; D: NA; size: NA; V: TRBV11-2
CDR3: CASSFPDSGNTIYF; DNA: TGTGCCAGCAGCTTCCCGGACAGTGGAAACACCATATATTTT; J: TRBJ1-3; D: NA; size: NA; V: TRBV5-6
CDR3: CASSSWTGDGYTF; DNA: TGTGCCAGCAGTTCATGGACAGGGGACGGCTACACCTTC; J: TRBJ1-2; D: TRBD1; size: NA; V: TRBV12-3/TRBV12-4
CDR3: CASSLAPHPSGGAPFDYNEQFF; DNA: TGTGCCAGCAGCTTAGCGCCCCATCCTAGCGGGGGGGCCCCGTTCGACTACAATGAGCAGTTCTTC; J: TRBJ2-1; D: TRBD2; size: NA; V: TRBV7-7
CDR3: CASSPVPGLAGTQYF; DNA: TGTGCCAGCAGCCCAGTCCCGGGACTAGCGGGGACGCAGTATTTT; J: TRBJ2-3; D: TRBD2; size: NA; V: TRBV7-2
CDR3: CASSPLLGGNEQFF; DNA: TGTGCCAGCAGCCCCCTGCTGGGGGGTAATGAGCAGTTCTTC; J: TRBJ2-1; D: NA; size: NA; V: TRBV7-2
CDR3: CASSWDFGEAFF; DNA: TGTGCCAGCAGCTGGGACTTCGGGGAAGCTTTCTTT; J: TRBJ1-1; D: NA; size: NA; V: TRBV5-6
CDR3: CASSSTGQGAIYGYTF; DNA: TGTGCCAGCAGTTCGACCGGACAGGGGGCGATCTATGGCTACACCTTC; J: TRBJ1-2; D: TRBD1; size: NA; V: TRBV28
CDR3: CASSEVPRGTDTQYF; DNA: TGTGCCAGCAGTGAAGTCCCACGAGGTACAGATACGCAGTATTTT; J: TRBJ2-3; D: NA; size: NA; V: TRBV2
CDR3: CASSSLPYNEQFF; DNA: TGTGCCAGCAGTTCACTCCCGTATAATGAGCAGTTCTTC; J: TRBJ2-1; D: NA; size: NA; V: TRBV28
CDR3: CASSLGGGIGETQYF; DNA: TGTGCTAGCAGCTTAGGCGGGGGAATCGGGGAGACCCAGTACTTC; J: TRBJ2-5; D: TRBD2; size: NA; V: TRBV7-7
CDR3: CASSILTGSNTEAFF; DNA: TGTGCCAGCAGCATTCTGACAGGGTCCAACACTGAAGCTTTCTTT; J: TRBJ1-1; D: TRBD1; size: once; V: TRBV11-2
CDR3: CASSLGLGLETQYF; DNA: TGTGCCAGCAGCCTCGGACTAGGGCTAGAGACCCAGTACTTC; J: TRBJ2-5; D: TRBD2; size: NA; V: TRBV28
CDR3: CASSPFGLASTDTQYF; DNA: TGTGCCAGCAGCCCGTTTGGACTAGCGAGCACAGATACGCAGTATTTT; J: TRBJ2-3; D: TRBD2; size: NA; V: TRBV7-9
CDR3: CASRLTGNTEAFF; DNA: TGTGCCAGCCGACTAACAGGGAACACTGAAGCTTTCTTT; J: TRBJ1-1; D: NA; size: NA; V: TRBV25-1
CDR3: CASSRGLTTHQPQHF; DNA: TGTGCCAGCAGTCGTGGCCTTACAACCCATCAGCCCCAGCATTTT; J: TRBJ1-5; D: NA; size: NA; V: TRBV27
CDR3: CAWKGAETQYF; DNA: TGTGCCTGGAAAGGGGCGGAGACCCAGTACTTC; J: TRBJ2-5; D: NA; size: NA; V: TRBV30
CDR3: CASSLRSSGDYEQYF; DNA: TGTGCCAGCAGCTTACGTTCTAGCGGGGACTACGAGCAGTACTTC; J: TRBJ2-7; D: TRBD2; size: NA; V: TRBV7-2
CDR3: CASSYPMRGGLADTQYF; DNA: TGTGCCAGCAGTTACCCCATGAGGGGGGGCCTGGCAGATACGCAGTATTTT; J: TRBJ2-3; D: NA; size: NA; V: TRBV6-2/TRBV6-3
CDR3: CASSYSAGSEQYF; DNA: TGTGCCAGCAGTTACTCCGCGGGTAGCGAGCAGTACTTC; J: TRBJ2-7; D: NA; size: NA; V: TRBV6-2/TRBV6-3
CDR3: CASSLGQEYEQYF; DNA: TGTGCCAGCAGCTTAGGACAGGAATACGAGCAGTACTTC; J: TRBJ2-7; D: TRBD1; size: NA; V: TRBV7-3
CDR3: CASSSRSLAGETQYF; DNA: TGTGCCAGCAGCTCCAGAAGCTTAGCTGGGGAGACCCAGTACTTC; J: TRBJ2-5; D: NA; size: NA; V: TRBV7-2
CDR3: CASSQEGAGGVYGYTF; DNA: TGTGCCAGCAGCCAAGAGGGGGCAGGGGGCGTCTATGGCTACACCTTC; J: TRBJ1-2; D: TRBD1; size: NA; V: TRBV4-2
CDR3: CASSAAYSYGSTDTQYF; DNA: TGTGCCAGCAGCGCAGCCTACTCCTACGGTAGCACAGATACGCAGTATTTT; J: TRBJ2-3; D: NA; size: NA; V: TRBV9
CDR3: CASSSRGSSTDTQYF; DNA: TGTGCCAGCAGCTCGCGCGGGTCTAGCACAGATACGCAGTATTTT; J: TRBJ2-3; D: NA; size: NA; V: TRBV11-3
CDR3: CASSSHNPLGGYTF; DNA: TGTGCCAGCAGCTCCCACAATCCTCTCGGTGGCTACACCTTC; J: TRBJ1-2; D: NA; size: NA; V: TRBV5-5
CDR3: CASSVKSRLFMGTGELFF; DNA: TGTGCCAGCAGTGTTAAGAGCCGATTATTTATGGGCACCGGGGAGCTGTTTTTT; J: TRBJ2-2; D: NA; size: NA; V: TRBV6-1
CDR3: CASSQGAYRRGNTEAFF; DNA: TGCGCCAGCAGCCAAGGCGCTTACAGGAGGGGGAACACTGAAGCTTTCTTT; J: TRBJ1-1; D: NA; size: NA; V: TRBV4-1
CDR3: CASSERVSGNTIYF; DNA: TGCGCCAGCAGCGAAAGGGTTTCTGGAAACACCATATATTTT; J: TRBJ1-3; D: NA; size: NA; V: TRBV5-1
CDR3: CASSQSQRPRASYEQYF; DNA: TGCGCCAGCAGTCAATCCCAGAGACCCCGGGCGTCCTACGAGCAGTACTTC; J: TRBJ2-7; D: NA; size: NA; V: TRBV23-1
CDR3: CASRIGTGNTEAFF; DNA: TGTGCCAGCAGGATTGGGACAGGGAACACTGAAGCTTTCTTT; J: TRBJ1-1; D: TRBD1; size: NA; V: TRBV28
CDR3: CASRPTGTYEQYF; DNA: TGTGCCAGCAGACCGACAGGGACCTACGAGCAGTACTTC; J: TRBJ2-7; D: TRBD1; size: once; V: TRBV27
CDR3: CASSSSADLSYEQYF; DNA: TGTGCCAGCAGTTCGTCCGCAGACCTTTCCTACGAGCAGTACTTC; J: TRBJ2-7; D: NA; size: NA; V: TRBV6-2/TRBV6-3
CDR3: CASSLWGGGYEQYF; DNA: TGTGCCAGCAGCTTATGGGGGGGAGGTTACGAGCAGTACTTC; J: TRBJ2-7; D: TRBD2; size: NA; V: TRBV5-6
CDR3: CASSYSDSPLHF; DNA: TGTGCCAGCAGTTACTCCGATTCACCCCTCCACTTT; J: TRBJ1-6; D: NA; size: NA; V: TRBV6-5
CDR3: CASSKTDCHCYEQYF; DNA: TGTGCCAGTAGTAAAACGGACTGCCATTGCTACGAGCAGTACTTC; J: TRBJ2-7; D: NA; size: once; V: TRBV19
CDR3: CATSRDRAQGRYEQYF; DNA: TGTGCCACCAGCAGAGATCGTGCGCAGGGACGCTACGAGCAGTACTTC; J: TRBJ2-7; D: NA; size: NA; V: TRBV15
CDR3: CASLGDYYGYTF; DNA: TGTGCCAGCCTGGGCGACTATTATGGCTACACCTTC; J: TRBJ1-2; D: NA; size: NA; V: TRBV2
CDR3: CTSSQEFRGDWSQNEQFF; DNA: TGCACCAGCAGCCAAGAATTCAGGGGGGATTGGTCTCAGAATGAGCAGTTCTTC; J: TRBJ2-1; D: NA; size: NA; V: TRBV1
CDR3: CASDPGQGNQKLFF; DNA: TGTGCCAGTGATCCGGGACAGGGAAACCAAAAACTGTTTTTT; J: TRBJ1-4; D: TRBD1; size: NA; V: TRBV6-6
CDR3: CASSDPTGWGNQPQHF; DNA: TGTGCCAGCAGTGACCCGACAGGGTGGGGCAATCAGCCCCAGCATTTT; J: TRBJ1-5; D: TRBD1; size: NA; V: TRBV6-2/TRBV6-3
CDR3: CAISGGQDSNQPQHF; DNA: TGTGCCATCAGTGGGGGACAGGATAGCAATCAGCCCCAGCATTTT; J: TRBJ1-5; D: TRBD1; size: NA; V: TRBV10-3
CDR3: CASSFGTRGGYGYTF; DNA: TGTGCCAGCAGCTTCGGGACGCGGGGCGGCTATGGCTACACCTTC; J: TRBJ1-2; D: NA; size: few; V: TRBV5-6
CDR3: CASSLRLVRGTDTQYF; DNA: TGTGCCAGCAGCTTACGGCTAGTCAGGGGCACAGATACGCAGTATTTT; J: TRBJ2-3; D: NA; size: NA; V: TRBV11-2
CDR3: CASGLVLFRGVNEQFF; DNA: TGTGCTAGTGGTTTGGTACTTTTTAGGGGCGTAAATGAGCAGTTCTTC; J: TRBJ2-1; D: NA; size: NA; V: TRBV12-5